The source of this T cell receptor (beta chain) is a study of T cell responses to AZD1222 COVID-19 vaccine. Study-level points and caveats: The sample set comprised mostly white British donors with more females, and clonal diversity was possibly underestimated. CD4 TCRs associated with vaccination spanned spike, dominating at 160-218 and 743-854. Variant regions that are unmutated are reportedly the target of nearly half of spike-specific TCRs.

Profiling relied on immunoSEQ multiplex PCR, and the TCRdb table lists in-frame clones only, not all of them. The repertoire holds about 93,000 clones, around 92% seen once, with less than 3.5% in the top ten. Note on this clone: What it binds is unknown.

The CDR3 is 14 amino acids. Germline lookup yields CDR1 WNHNN and CDR2 SYGVQD (reference sequence). Trimming pared 3 bases from V and 2 bases from J, leaving 9 bases between. The TCR sequence derives from an adult in good health. The specimen comprised peripheral blood, sampled on day 0 of MenACWY control vaccination. This chain links TRBV10-1 with TRBJ2-3; D remains ambiguous. In nucleotides, the CDR3 is TGCGCCAGCAGTGATTGGGCCAACACAGATACGCAGTATTTT. Protein product: CASSDWANTDTQYF.